These 17 T cell receptor beta chains were sequenced from one sample in a study of blood T cell repertoires in COVID-19. Produced via immunoSEQ multiplex PCR; TCRdb's table is partial and in-frame only. The sample includes fewer than 250,000 clones, 82% of them seen just once. Material: peripheral blood. The receptors come from an elderly woman with acute or convalescent COVID-19.

The CDR3 DNA reads TGTGCCAGCAGCCCCTTCCTTGGTAGAGGTAACACTGAAGCTTTCTTT. Protein sequence: CASSPFLGRGNTEAFF. The chain is built from TRBV9 and TRBJ1-1; unclear D gene. Per the germline V gene, CDR1 is SGDLS and CDR2 is YYNGEE. Between the trimmed V and J ends, which lost 4 bases and 2 bases, there was a span of 18 bases. This CDR3 comprises 16 residues.

The J gene is TRBJ2-6, the V gene TRBV6-5, with a possible D match to TRBD1 (5 bases). With 2 bases removed from V and 2 bases from J, the gap between germline ends came to 7 bases. This CDR3 spans 15 amino acids. The germline CDR1 and CDR2 sequences are MNHEY and SVGAGI. In nucleotides, the CDR3 is TGTGCCAGCAGTTACAGGGGTGCTGGGGCCAACGTCCTGACTTTC. Translated: CASSYRGAGANVLTF.

The chain couples TRBV4-2 to TRBJ2-7; 7 bases are a match to TRBD1. The CDR3 loop spans 16 amino acids. V shed 0 bases and J 3 bases; nucleotides not matched to a gene: 8. The germline CDR1 and CDR2 sequences are LGHNA and YNFKEQ. The CDR3 nucleotides read TGTGCCAGCAGCCAAGAAGGACAGGCAGGATACTACGAGCAGTACTTC. This encodes CASSQEGQAGYYEQYF.

The genes are TRBV3-1 (or the pseudogene TRBV3-2) and TRBJ1-6; no clear D gene. The CDR3 length is 13 residues. The V end lost 5 bases, the J end lost 7 bases, and 9 bases lay between the germline ends. Germline V CDR1 and CDR2: LGHDT, YNNKEL (reference sequence). In DNA form, the CDR3 reads TGTGCCAGCAGCATTTCGGGGAATTCACCCCTCCACTTT. Translating it yields CASSISGNSPLHF.

The rearrangement links TRBV6-5 to TRBJ2-2, with TRBD1 matching 7 bases. The V and J ends lost 6 bases and 0 bases, in that order; junction bases with no gene match: 4. The germline V gene has CDR1 MNHEY and CDR2 SVGAGI. The CDR3 extends over 15 amino acids. The CDR3 loop reads CASRPGTANTGELFF. The CDR3 bases are TGTGCCAGCAGACCCGGGACAGCGAACACCGGGGAGCTGTTTTTT.

The chain is built from TRBV21-1 and TRBJ1-6. TRBV21-1 is reported as a pseudogene. The CDR3 is made up of 10 amino acids. In DNA, the CDR3 is TGTGCCATCTTAAATTCACCCCTCCACTTT. Encoded protein: CAILNSPLHF.

This chain joins TRBV27 and TRBJ1-2; TRBD1 agrees at 7 bases. V was pared by 5 bases and J by 1 base, with 7 bases of the junction left unmatched. The CDR3 is made up of 15 amino acids. From germline, CDR1 is MNHEY and CDR2 SMNVEV (reference sequence). This CDR3 is CASSRRGQINYGYTF. The CDR3 DNA is TGTGCCAGCAGTCGACGGGGACAGATTAACTATGGCTACACCTTC.

This rearrangement joins TRBV15 to TRBJ1-4, with 9 bases that match TRBD1. This CDR3 region has 16 residues. Germline CDR1 reads LNHNV; CDR2 reads YYDKDF (reference sequence). The trim removed 0 bases at V and 8 bases at J, leaving 7 bases unmatched. The CDR3 DNA sequence: TGTGCCACCAGCAGAGAATTGGGACAGGGATCGGAAAAACTGTTTTTT. Translating gives CATSRELGQGSEKLFF.

In its sample, this clone was seen a few times. This rearrangement joins TRBV11-2 to TRBJ2-1, with 11 bases identical to TRBD2. The CDR3 length is 17 residues. The germline V gene has CDR1 SGHAT and CDR2 FQNNGV. Trimming took 5 bases from V and 7 from J; bases not matched to a gene: 13. For the CDR3, the DNA is TGTGCCAGCAGCCCTAGACACGTCACTAGCGGGAGTAATGAGCAGTTCTTC. It yields the protein CASSPRHVTSGSNEQFF.

The chain is built from TRBV2 and TRBJ2-2; D remains unclear. Germline V CDR1 and CDR2: SNHLY, FYNNEI. The CDR3 runs to 14 residues. The ends were cut back, 3 bases at V and 4 bases at J, with 9 bases in the middle. The CDR3 loop is CASSDLTRTGELFF. The CDR3 coding sequence is TGTGCCAGCAGTGATCTGACACGCACCGGGGAGCTGTTTTTT.

The rearrangement uses TRBV28 and TRBJ2-1, with D possibly being TRBD1 (7 bases). V gave up 6 bases and J gave up 5 bases, with 17 bases separating them. There are 15 residues in the CDR3. Looked up from germline, CDR1 is MDHEN and CDR2 is SYDVKM. This chain's CDR3 is CASSPGGTQDNEQFF. DNA of the CDR3: TGTGCCAGCAGCCCAGGGGGGACTCAAGACAATGAGCAGTTCTTC.

The V gene is TRBV12-5, the J gene TRBJ2-5; no clear D. Germline-derived CDR1 and CDR2 are LGHNT and FRNRAP. The CDR3 extends over 11 amino acids. Between the trimmed V and J ends, which lost 6 bases and 3 bases, there was a span of 5 bases. CDR3 sequence: CASGEEETQYF. CDR3 bases: TGTGCTAGTGGCGAGGAAGAGACCCAGTACTTC.

The table lists this clone with a count of one. Other DNA sequences of this sample code for an identical CDR3. This rearrangement joins TRBV7-2 to TRBJ1-1, with 9 bases aligning to TRBD1. CDR1 and CDR2 from the germline V gene are SGHTA and FQGNSA. This CDR3 spans 15 amino acids. The junction had 6 bases not matched to a gene; V was cut back by 4 bases and J by 3 bases. CDR3 sequence reads: CASSSTGGVHTEAFF. DNA for the CDR3: TGTGCCAGCAGCTCGACAGGGGGTGTACACACTGAAGCTTTCTTT.

The rearrangement joins TRBV7-8 to TRBJ2-5; 8 nucleotides align to TRBD2. CDR1 SGHVS and CDR2 FQNEAQ come from the germline V gene. With 5 bases clipped from V and 4 bases from J, the junction kept 9 bases outside the gene matches. The length of the CDR3 is 15 residues. DNA for the CDR3: TGTGCCAGCAGCATATTGAGGACTAGCCGAGAGACCCAGTACTTC. Translated, it gives CASSILRTSRETQYF.

This clone was picked up a small number of times. This chain links TRBV19 with TRBJ1-3; maybe TRBD1 (6 bases). Germline V lookup: CDR1 LNHDA, CDR2 SQIVND (reference sequence). The V gene lost 10 bases and the J gene lost 4 bases, with 17 bases spanning the gap. The CDR3 runs 14 residues. The chain's CDR3 is CATGRTEAGNTIYF. CDR3 DNA: TGTGCCACCGGACGGACAGAGGCGGGAAACACCATATATTTT.

This clone is a singleton in its sample. The chain couples TRBV28 to TRBJ1-5; perhaps TRBD1 as D (5 bases). Germline V gives CDR1 MDHEN, CDR2 SYDVKM. The V end lost 3 bases, the J end lost 10 bases, and 25 bases lay between the germline ends. There are 17 residues in the CDR3. The DNA of the CDR3 is TGTGCCAGCAGTTTCCCGATTGACAGTTTAGATTTCGAACCCCAGCATTTT. Its protein is CASSFPIDSLDFEPQHF.

CDR3 bases: TGTGCCAGCACCCGTTCAGGGATATACGAGCAGTACTTC. Translation: CASTRSGIYEQYF. The chain carries TRBV12-3 or TRBV12-4 and TRBJ2-7, with TRBD1 as a possible D gene (5 bases). The CDR3 runs to 13 residues. V lost 7 bases to trimming and J lost 4 bases, with 14 bases between them.